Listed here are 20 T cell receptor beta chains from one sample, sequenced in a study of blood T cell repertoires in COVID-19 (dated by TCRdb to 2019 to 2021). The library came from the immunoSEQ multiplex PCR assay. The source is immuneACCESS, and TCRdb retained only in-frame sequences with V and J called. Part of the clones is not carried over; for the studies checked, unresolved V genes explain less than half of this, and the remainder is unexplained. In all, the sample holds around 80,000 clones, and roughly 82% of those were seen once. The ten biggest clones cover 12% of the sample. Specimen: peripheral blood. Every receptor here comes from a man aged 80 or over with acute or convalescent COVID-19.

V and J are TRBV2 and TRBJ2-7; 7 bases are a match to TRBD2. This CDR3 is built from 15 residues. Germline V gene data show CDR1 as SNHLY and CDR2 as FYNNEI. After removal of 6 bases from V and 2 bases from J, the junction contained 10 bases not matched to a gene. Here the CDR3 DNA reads TGTGCCAGCAGCGGAAGCGGGGTTATAGCCTACGAGCAGTACTTC. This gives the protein CASSGSGVIAYEQYF. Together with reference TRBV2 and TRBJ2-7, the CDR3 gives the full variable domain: EPEVTQTPSHQVTQMGQEVILRCVPISNHLYFYWYRQILGQKVEFLVSFYNNEISEKSEIFDDQFSVERPDGSNFTLKIRSTKLEDSAMYFCASSGSGVIAYEQYFGPGTRLTVT.

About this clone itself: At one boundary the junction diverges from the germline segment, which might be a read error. The chain's CDR3 is CASSLDGLATSQSF. Written as DNA, the CDR3 is TGTGCCAGCAGCTTAGATGGCTTAGCGACCTCCCAGTCCTTC. This sequence joins TRBV11-2 and TRBJ2-7; the D gene is possibly TRBD2 (5 bases). Germline CDR1 and CDR2: SGHAT and FQNNGV. This CDR3 has 14 residues. The full variable domain, its missing parts supplied by reference TRBV11-2 and TRBJ2-7, is EAGVAQSPRYKIIEKRQSVAFWCNPISGHATLYWYQQILGQGPKLLIQFQNNGVVDDSQLPKDRFSAERLKGVDSTLKIQPAKLEDSAVYLCASSLDGLATSQSFGPGTRLTVT.

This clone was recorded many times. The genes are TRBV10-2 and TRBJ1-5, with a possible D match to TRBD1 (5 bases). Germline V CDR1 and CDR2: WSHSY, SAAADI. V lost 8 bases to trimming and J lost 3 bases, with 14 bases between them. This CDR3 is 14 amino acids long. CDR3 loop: CASSTGGDNQPQHF. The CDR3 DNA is TGCGCCAGCTCGACCGGGGGGGACAATCAGCCCCAGCATTTT.

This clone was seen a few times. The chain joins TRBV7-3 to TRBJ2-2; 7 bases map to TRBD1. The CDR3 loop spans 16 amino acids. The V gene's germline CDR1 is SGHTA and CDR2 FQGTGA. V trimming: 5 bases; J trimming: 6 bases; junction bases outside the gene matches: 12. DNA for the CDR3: TGTGCCAGCAGCCTTCGACAGGGAAGTAATGCCGGGGAGCTGTTTTTT. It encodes CASSLRQGSNAGELFF. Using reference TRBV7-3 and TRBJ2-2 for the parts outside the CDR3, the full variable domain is GAGVSQTPSNKVTEKGKYVELRCDPISGHTALYWYRQSLGQGPEFLIYFQGTGAADDSGLPNDRFFAVRPEGSVSTLKIQRTERGDSAVYLCASSLRQGSNAGELFFGEGSRLTVL.

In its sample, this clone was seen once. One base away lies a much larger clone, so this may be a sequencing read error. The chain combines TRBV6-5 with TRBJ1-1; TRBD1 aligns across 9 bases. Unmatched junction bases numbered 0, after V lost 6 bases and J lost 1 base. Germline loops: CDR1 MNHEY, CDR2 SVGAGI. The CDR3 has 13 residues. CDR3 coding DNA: TGTGCCAGCAGGGACAGGGGGAACACTGAAGCTTTCTTT. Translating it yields CASRDRGNTEAFF.

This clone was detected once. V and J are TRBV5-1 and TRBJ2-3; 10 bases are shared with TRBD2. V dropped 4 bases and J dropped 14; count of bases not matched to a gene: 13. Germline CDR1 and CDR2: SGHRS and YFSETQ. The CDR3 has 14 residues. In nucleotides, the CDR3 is TGCGCCAGCAGCGCTACTTCCGGGACTAGCGATTGGTATTTT. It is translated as CASSATSGTSDWYF.

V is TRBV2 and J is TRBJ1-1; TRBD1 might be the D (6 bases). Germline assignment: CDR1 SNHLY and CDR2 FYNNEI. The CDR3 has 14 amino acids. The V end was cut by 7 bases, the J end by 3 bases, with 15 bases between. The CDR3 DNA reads TGTGCCAGCAAAGTACAGGGTCATGACACTGAAGCTTTCTTT. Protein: CASKVQGHDTEAFF.

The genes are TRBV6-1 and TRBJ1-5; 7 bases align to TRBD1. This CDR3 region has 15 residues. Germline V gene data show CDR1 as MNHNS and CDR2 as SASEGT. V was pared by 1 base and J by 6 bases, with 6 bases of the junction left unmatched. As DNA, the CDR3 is TGTGCCAGCAGTGAAGGAGCCACAGGGGTTCAGCCCCAGCATTTT. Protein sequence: CASSEGATGVQPQHF.

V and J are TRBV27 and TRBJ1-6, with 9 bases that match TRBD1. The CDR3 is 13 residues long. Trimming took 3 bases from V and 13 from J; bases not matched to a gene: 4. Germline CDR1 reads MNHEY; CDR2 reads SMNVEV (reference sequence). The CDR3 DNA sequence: TGTGCCAGCAGTTTGGGACAGGGCCTCCCCCTCCACTTT. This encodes CASSLGQGLPLHF.

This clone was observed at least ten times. CDR3 protein: CAWSVPKEAFF. DNA for the CDR3: TGTGCCTGGAGTGTACCTAAGGAAGCTTTCTTT. This chain links TRBV30 with TRBJ1-1; D uncertain. Trimming removed 0 bases from V and 8 bases from J, with 7 bases in between. The CDR3 extends over 11 amino acids. Germline V lookup: CDR1 GTSNPN, CDR2 SVGIG (reference sequence).

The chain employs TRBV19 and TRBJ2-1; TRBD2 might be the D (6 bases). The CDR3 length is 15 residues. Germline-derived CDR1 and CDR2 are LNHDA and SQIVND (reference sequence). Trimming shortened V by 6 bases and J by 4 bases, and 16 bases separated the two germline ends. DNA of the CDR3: TGTGCCAGTAGCTCCGGGACGGGAGATTACAATGAGCAGTTCTTC. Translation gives CASSSGTGDYNEQFF.

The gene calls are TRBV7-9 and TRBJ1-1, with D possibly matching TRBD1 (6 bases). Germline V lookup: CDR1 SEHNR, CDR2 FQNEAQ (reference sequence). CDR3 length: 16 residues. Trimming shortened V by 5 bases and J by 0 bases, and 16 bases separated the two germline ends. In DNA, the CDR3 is TGTGCCAGCAGCACCAGGGGAGCCAGTTTGAACACTGAAGCTTTCTTT. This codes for CASSTRGASLNTEAFF.

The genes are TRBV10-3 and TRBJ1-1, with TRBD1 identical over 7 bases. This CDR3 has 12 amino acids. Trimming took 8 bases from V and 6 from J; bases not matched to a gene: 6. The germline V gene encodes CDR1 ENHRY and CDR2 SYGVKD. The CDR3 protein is CAIGGTVAEAFF. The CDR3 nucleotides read TGTGCCATCGGGGGGACAGTAGCTGAAGCTTTCTTT.

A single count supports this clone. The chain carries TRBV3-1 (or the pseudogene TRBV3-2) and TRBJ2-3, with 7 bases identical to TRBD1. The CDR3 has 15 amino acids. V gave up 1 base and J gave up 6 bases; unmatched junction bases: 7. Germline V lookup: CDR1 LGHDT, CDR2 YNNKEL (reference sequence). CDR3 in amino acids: CASSQGQGRRDTQYF. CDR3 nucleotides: TGTGCCAGCAGCCAAGGACAGGGAAGGAGGGATACGCAGTATTTT.

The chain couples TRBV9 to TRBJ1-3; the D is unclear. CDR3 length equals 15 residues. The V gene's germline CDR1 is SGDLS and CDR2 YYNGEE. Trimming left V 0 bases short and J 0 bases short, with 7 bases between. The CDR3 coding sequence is TGTGCCAGCAGCGTAGCCCCGGGCTCTGGAAACACCATATATTTT. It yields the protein CASSVAPGSGNTIYF.

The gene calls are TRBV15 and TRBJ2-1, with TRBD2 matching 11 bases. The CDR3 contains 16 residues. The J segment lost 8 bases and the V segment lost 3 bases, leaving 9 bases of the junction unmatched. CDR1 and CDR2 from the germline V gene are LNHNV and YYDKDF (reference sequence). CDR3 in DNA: TGTGCCACCAGCAGCTTACTAGCGGGGGTTCTCCATGAGCAGTTCTTC. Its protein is CATSSLLAGVLHEQFF. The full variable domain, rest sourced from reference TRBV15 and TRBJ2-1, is DAMVIQNPRYQVTQFGKPVTLSCSQTLNHNVMYWYQQKSSQAPKLLFHYYDKDFNNEADTPDNFQSRRPNTSFCFLDIRSPGLGDTAMYLCATSSLLAGVLHEQFFGPGTRLTVL.

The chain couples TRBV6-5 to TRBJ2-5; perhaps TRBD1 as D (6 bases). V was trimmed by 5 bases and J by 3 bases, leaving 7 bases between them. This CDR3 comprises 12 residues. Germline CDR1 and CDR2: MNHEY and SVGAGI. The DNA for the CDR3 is TGTGCCAGCAGTCACAGGGAAGAGACCCAGTACTTC. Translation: CASSHREETQYF.

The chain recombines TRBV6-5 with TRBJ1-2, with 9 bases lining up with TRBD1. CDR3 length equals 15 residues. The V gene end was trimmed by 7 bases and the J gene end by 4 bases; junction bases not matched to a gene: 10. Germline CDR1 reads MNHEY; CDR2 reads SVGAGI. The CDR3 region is CASTLGGQGPYGYTF. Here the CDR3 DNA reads TGTGCCAGCACCCTGGGGGGACAGGGTCCCTATGGCTACACCTTC.

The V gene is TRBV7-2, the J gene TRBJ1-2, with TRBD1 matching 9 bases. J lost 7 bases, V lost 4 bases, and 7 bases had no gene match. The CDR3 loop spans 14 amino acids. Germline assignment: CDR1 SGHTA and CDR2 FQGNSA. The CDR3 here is CASSYGQGRRGYTF. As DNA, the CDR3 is TGTGCCAGCAGCTATGGACAGGGGCGCCGTGGCTACACCTTC.

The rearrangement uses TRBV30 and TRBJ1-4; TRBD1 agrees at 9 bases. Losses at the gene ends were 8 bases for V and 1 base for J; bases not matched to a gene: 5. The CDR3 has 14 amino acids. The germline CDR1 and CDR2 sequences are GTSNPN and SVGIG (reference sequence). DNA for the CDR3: TGTGCCACGACAGGGGGGATAACTAATGAAAAACTGTTTTTT. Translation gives CATTGGITNEKLFF. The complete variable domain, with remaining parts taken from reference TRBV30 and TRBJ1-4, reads SQTIHQWPATLVQPVGSPLSLECTVEGTSNPNLYWYRQAAGRGLQLLFYSVGIGQISSEVPQNLSASRPQDRQFILSSKKLLLSDSGFYLCATTGGITNEKLFFGSGTQLSVL.